This section outlines one T cell receptor beta chain sequence together with its context. Germline CDR1 and CDR2: MRHNA and SNTAGT. The length of the CDR3 is 15 residues. Trimming removed 11 bases from V and 0 bases from J, with 17 bases in between. The sample is drawn from a study of T cell changes during pregnancy in multiple sclerosis. Produced via immunoSEQ multiplex PCR; TCRdb's table is partial and in-frame only. Among roughly 51,000 clones listed, approximately 94% were seen once. The source was CD8+ T cells from peripheral blood mononuclear cells, collected before pregnancy. The chain employs TRBV6-4 and TRBJ1-3; D unclear. The clonotype was recovered from a female donor with multiple sclerosis, enrolled in a pregnancy study. CDR3 amino acids: CAQGEGSISGNTIYF. CDR3 in DNA: TGTGCCCAAGGAGAGGGCTCTATCTCTGGAAACACCATATATTTT.